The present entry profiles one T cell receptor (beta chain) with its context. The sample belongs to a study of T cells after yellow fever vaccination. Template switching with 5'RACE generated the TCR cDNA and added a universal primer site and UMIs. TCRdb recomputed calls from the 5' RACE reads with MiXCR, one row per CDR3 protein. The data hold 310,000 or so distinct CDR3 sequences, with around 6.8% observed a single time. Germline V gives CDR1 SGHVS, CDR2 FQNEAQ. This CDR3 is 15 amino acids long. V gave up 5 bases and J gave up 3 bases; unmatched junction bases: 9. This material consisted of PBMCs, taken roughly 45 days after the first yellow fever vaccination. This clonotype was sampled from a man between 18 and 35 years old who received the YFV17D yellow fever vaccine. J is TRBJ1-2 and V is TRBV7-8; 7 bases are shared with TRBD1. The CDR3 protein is CASSDRGGADYGYTF. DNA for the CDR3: TGTGCCAGCAGCGATAGAGGGGGCGCCGACTATGGCTACACCTTC.